These 21 T cell receptor beta chains came from one sample sequenced in a study of T cells expressing NK-cell markers (dated by TCRdb to 2018 to 2021). Libraries came from 5' RACE. Sequencing was carried out with an Illumina HiSeq 2000. Following reprocessing of the reads by TCRdb, the data hold one row per CDR3 protein sequence and no DNA is available. The sample table on file contains about 550,000 distinct CDR3 sequences. The ten largest clones represent 3% to 4.5% of the sample. The sample taken for sequencing was blood T cells: a sorted CD56 or NKG2C T cell subset, CD4+ or CD8+ T cells, or bulk PBMC T cells (not recorded which). These receptors were obtained from a man between 18 and 29 years old in good health. Donor details come from another sample of the same person, matched by shared clones.

V and J are TRBV5-1 and TRBJ2-1. The CDR3 sequence is 15 residues long. Germline CDR1 SGHRS, CDR2 YFSETQ. The CDR3 sequence: CASSLGLARRNEQFF.

The chain recombines TRBV6-2 or TRBV6-3 with TRBJ2-1; TCRdb proposes TRBD1, but this gene call is untestable without DNA. CDR3 size: 16 residues. Germline CDR1 and CDR2: MNHEY and SVGEGT. The CDR3 loop is CASSSFRAENYNEQFF.

The chain couples TRBV5-4 to TRBJ1-1; the TCRdb D gene call, TRBD1, has no DNA to confirm it. The CDR3 consists of 15 residues. Germline lookup yields CDR1 SGHNT and CDR2 YYREEE (reference sequence). The CDR3 reads CASSFTTGDTAEAFF.

The chain employs TRBV6-5 and TRBJ2-1; TCRdb gives TRBD2 as the D gene, but with no DNA this cannot be confirmed. CDR1 MNHEY and CDR2 SVGAGI come from the germline V gene. The CDR3 covers 15 residues. The CDR3 is CASSWTTSSYNEQFF.

J is TRBJ1-1 and V is TRBV20-1; TCRdb picks TRBD1, but there is no DNA to check that call. There are 12 residues in the CDR3. Germline CDR1 reads DFQATT; CDR2 reads SNEGSKA (reference sequence). This chain's CDR3 is CSASDTPLEAFF.

The chain has TRBV5-5 and TRBJ2-5. This CDR3 is 14 amino acids long. Germline V lookup: CDR1 SGHKS, CDR2 YYEKEE (reference sequence). The CDR3 region is CASSLGQLGETQYF.

V is TRBV7-2 and J is TRBJ2-2; TCRdb's D call of TRBD2 is untestable without DNA. Per germline, CDR1 SGHTA and CDR2 FQGNSA. The CDR3 is 15 amino acids. The chain's CDR3 is CASSTDSLLAGELFF. The entire variable domain, with the rest obtained from reference TRBV7-2 and TRBJ2-2, is as follows: GAGVSQSPSNKVTEKGKDVELRCDPISGHTALYWYRQSLGQGLEFLIYFQGNSAPDKSGLPSDRFSAERTGGSVSTLTIQRTQQEDSAVYLCASSTDSLLAGELFFGEGSRLTVL.

The chain is built from TRBV12-3 or TRBV12-4 and TRBJ2-1; the TCRdb D gene call, TRBD2, has no DNA to confirm it. CDR3 length: 13 residues. The CDR3 region is CASIRGENNEQFF.

The rearrangement links TRBV5-1 to TRBJ2-5. Looked up from germline, CDR1 is SGHRS and CDR2 is YFSETQ. This CDR3 region has 13 residues. CDR3 loop: CASSSKQKETQYF.

The V call is TRBV4-1, the J call TRBJ2-2; TCRdb gives TRBD2 as the D gene, but with no DNA this cannot be confirmed. Germline lookup yields CDR1 MGHRA and CDR2 YSYEKL. The CDR3 loop spans 16 amino acids. CDR3 amino acids: CASSRRLAENTGELFF.

The rearrangement joins TRBV7-7 to TRBJ2-3; the D call of TRBD1 rests on TCRdb alone, since no DNA is present to check it. The CDR3 has 14 residues. CDR1 and CDR2 from the germline V gene are SSHAT and FNYEAQ (reference sequence). CDR3 loop: CASSTGPHTDTQYF.

The chain recombines TRBV5-1 with TRBJ2-1. Germline V gene lookup returns CDR1 SGHRS and CDR2 YFSETQ. CDR3 length: 15 amino acids. The CDR3 loop reads CASSFPRSSYNEQFF.

The chain recombines TRBV14 with TRBJ2-5. Germline CDR1 and CDR2: SGHDN and FVKESK. This CDR3 has 15 residues. The CDR3 loop reads CASSPHHRDQETQYF.

The gene calls are TRBV5-1 and TRBJ2-1; TCRdb reports TRBD2, a call that lacks DNA to check it against. Germline CDR1 SGHRS, CDR2 YFSETQ. CDR3 length: 15 residues. This CDR3 is CASSRTSGLGHEQFF. Drawing the rest from reference TRBV5-1 and TRBJ2-1, the complete variable domain is KAGVTQTPRYLIKTRGQQVTLSCSPISGHRSVSWYQQTPGQGLQFLFEYFSETQRNKGNFPGRFSGRQFSNSRSEMNVSTLELGDSALYLCASSRTSGLGHEQFFGPGTRLTVL.

The V call is TRBV29-1, the J call TRBJ2-1; TCRdb's D gene call, TRBD2, goes unchecked for lack of DNA. Germline lookup yields CDR1 SQVTM and CDR2 ANQGSEA. This CDR3 has 15 residues. The CDR3 loop is CSVVVRGSSYNEQFF.

The gene calls are TRBV20-1 and TRBJ2-7. The V gene's germline CDR1 is DFQATT and CDR2 SNEGSKA (reference sequence). There are 14 residues in the CDR3. The CDR3 protein is CSARDRLAGFEQYF.

This chain uses TRBV25-1 with TRBJ2-1; TCRdb calls TRBD1, which cannot be checked without DNA. Germline CDR1 MGHDK, CDR2 SYGVNS. The CDR3 is 12 residues long. CDR3: CASSDPTAEQFF.

CDR3 residues: CAWNLGQGLNTEAFF. The chain carries TRBV30 and TRBJ1-1; TCRdb's D call, TRBD1, is unchecked because there is no DNA. Per the germline V gene, CDR1 is GTSNPN and CDR2 is SVGIG (reference sequence). The CDR3 is made up of 15 amino acids.

V gene TRBV7-8 combines with J gene TRBJ2-1; the TCRdb D gene call, TRBD1, has no DNA to confirm it. This CDR3 comprises 14 residues. Germline V gene lookup returns CDR1 SGHVS and CDR2 FQNEAQ. This CDR3 is CASSPGRTGNEQFF.

The chain employs TRBV18 and TRBJ1-2; TCRdb outputs TRBD1, but without DNA this stays unchecked. The germline V gene encodes CDR1 KGHSH and CDR2 LQKENI. This CDR3 has 16 amino acids. CDR3 residues: CASSPMVGQGAEGYTF.

This CDR3 reads CASSPGSRITGELFF. The chain links TRBV9 to TRBJ2-2; the D call from TCRdb, TRBD1, cannot be confirmed without DNA. The CDR3 sequence is 15 residues long. The V gene's germline CDR1 is SGDLS and CDR2 YYNGEE.